The source of this T cell receptor beta chain is a study of CD8 T cells in Susac syndrome. Trimming pared 5 bases from V and 5 bases from J, leaving 16 bases between. The CDR3 is 15 residues long. Random hexamers were used to reverse transcribe roughly 0.45 to 1 ug of RNA. Across 54 Vbeta and 13 Jbeta, TCR beta CDR3 was amplified with immunoSEQ multiplex PCR. In TCRdb, the immunoSEQ multiplex PCR reads were re-called with MiXCR into one record per CDR3 protein. The data show fewer than 350,000 distinct CDR3 sequences, 90% to 95% seen once. The sequence derives from a human donor with multiple sclerosis. The chain employs TRBV12-3 or TRBV12-4 and TRBJ2-1, with D possibly called TRBD1 or TRBD2 (5 bases each). The sequenced sample consisted of CD4+ T cells from PBMCs. The CDR3 sequence is CASSPKRDHNNEQFF. The CDR3 DNA reads as TGTGCCAGCAGTCCCAAAAGGGACCATAACAATGAGCAGTTCTTC.